This T cell receptor (beta chain) was observed in a study of human T cells and chemical hapten exposure (dated by TCRdb to about 2021). Background for the entire study: For sensitization, 2% DPC in acetone was applied to a roughly 2 cm by roughly 2 cm area of upper inner arm skin. Weekly therapeutic DPC doses were additionally applied to the scalp of patients throughout the approximately 25-week study period. Patch testing on the upper back used Finn chambers containing 0.01% DPC, with scoring done after 6 days according to International Contact Dermatitis Research Group standards. Alopecia areata with under or over 50% scalp involvement, alopecia totalis and alopecia universalis were represented in the patient cohort, which was mostly female. Libraries were pooled for sequencing, and per-sample TCR yields varied mainly because of small differences in library volumes within the pool. Peripheral blood TCR repertoire changes were tracked in vivo in alopecia patients during primary and secondary sensitization to the hapten diphenylcyclopropenone (DPC). Blood was sampled from patients pre-sensitization (week 0) and at 2, 6 and about 24 weeks after DPC sensitization. Around 30 alopecia patients provided blood for TCR sequencing at one to four time points (pre-sensitization, 2, 6 and 24 weeks). Overall results and qualifications from the work: Patch test score was positively correlated with the number of PT1 expanded TCRs, with significance at thresholds 8, 16 and 32 but not at 4. Because every patient had alopecia, a presumed autoimmune disease, the patients' immune response might differ from that of healthy individuals. Expanded TCRs formed significantly more large CDR3 similarity clusters than pre-sensitization or healthy control sets, consistent with antigen-driven responses. After repeated subsampling, the strength of the expansion versus patch-test correlation and the threshold at which it became significant changed. DPC sensitization did not change the number of TCRs with a frequency above 1 in 1000, and there was no evidence of changes in global repertoire structure.

The sample's time point label, decoded: pre-sensitization, week 0. Reading the label with the study, this specimen's treatment or condition is: therapeutic diphenylcyclopropenone sensitization with weekly scalp DPC. At every patch-test visit, the blood draw took place before the patch test was put on. Patients were eligible if aged 18 to 70, diagnosed with alopecia and judged suitable for DPC therapy, and pregnant patients were excluded. Total RNA was extracted from unfractionated whole blood collected in Tempus Blood RNA tubes. Library preparation employed RACE. TCRdb lists the instrument as NextSeq 500. During library preparation, unique molecular identifiers were attached to individual cDNA molecules so that TCRs could be counted quantitatively and reproducibly. Each blood RNA sample was used to sequence both TCR alpha and TCR beta chains. The paper's data handling went like this. The median number of TCRs per sample was some 100,000, ranging from roughly 23,224 to 690,600. V, J and CDR3 annotation of the TCR reads was performed with the Decombinator software suite. For the PS versus PT1 abundance plots, all samples were subsampled to the same number of TCRs (28,000). TCRs were defined as expanded if absent before sensitization and observed at least eight times at the 2-week time point. TCRdb reran the public reads through fastp at Q25 and MiXCR, keeping productive beta chains. Here each entry gathers all rows of one CDR3 protein and keeps the most common genes and DNA. None of the V and J calls come from the authors' own analysis; TCRdb made them. In this sample the table shows 80,000 to 100,000 distinct CDR3 sequences, 9.6% of which occur a single time. The top ten constitute approximately 3.9% of the sample.

This clonotype has only a few counts. Its antigen is still unknown. There are no base qualities to consult, and no much larger clone falls within one base. The germline V gene yields MRHNA for CDR1 and SNTAGT for CDR2. Counted from cysteine to phenylalanine, this CDR3 has 12 amino acids. Kept here is only the CDR3 DNA, which spans 36 bases and is read in frame from base 1. Relative to germline, V is 6 bases shorter and J is 12 bases shorter, with 15 bases between their ends. This clonotype was obtained from a woman in her forties with alopecia areata. Some clones in this sample may be carry-over from other donors' samples. The input for sequencing was whole blood, taken in connection with sensitization to the hapten diphenylcyclopropenone (DPC). The rearrangement joined TRBV6-4 to TRBJ2-1, and possibly TRBD1, on 5 matching bases. This receptor carries the CDR3 CASSETGLGQFF. The bases are TGTGCCAGCAGCGAAACAGGTCTCGGGCAGTTCTTC.